This T cell receptor beta chain stems from a study of blood T cell repertoires in COVID-19. As for the study in general: PBMCs, B-cell-depleted T cells, or T cells were the source of the cDNA or gDNA that made up the material.

The ends lost 5 bases at V and 4 bases at J; junction bases unmatched: 9. In germline, CDR1 is MNHEY, CDR2 SVGEGT. This CDR3 has 15 amino acids. Clones were read by immunoSEQ multiplex PCR, and TCRdb kept only the in-frame ones, dropping some. Of about 160,000 clones in the sample, about 85% were seen once. The clonotype originates from a woman between 50 and 59 years old with COVID-19, enrolled during active disease. What was sequenced was peripheral blood. This chain connects TRBV6-2 or TRBV6-3 to TRBJ1-2; 8 bases line up with TRBD1. CDR3 protein: CASSHPDRAVYGYTF. DNA of the CDR3: TGTGCCAGCAGTCACCCGGACAGGGCTGTCTATGGCTACACCTTC.